Below, one TCR beta chain is given with its context. CDR3 length: 15 residues. The V segment lost 4 bases and the J segment 6 bases; nucleotides outside the gene matches: 10. Germline values: CDR1 SGDLS, CDR2 YYNGEE. This sample was included in a study of blood T cell repertoires in COVID-19. In the study overall: COVID-19 samples, acute and convalescent, were from the United States, Italy and Spain. The analysed material was cDNA or gDNA that came from T cells, B-cell-depleted T cells, or PBMCs.

Methods used by the authors: Reference gene primer amplification yielded estimated nucleated cell counts. Sequenced by immunoSEQ multiplex PCR; TCRdb stores in-frame clones only, minus some. V, J and clone size are taken as reported in that table, and D and trimming were inferred from the DNA itself. This sample has some 250,000 clones, with more than 75% found just once. The chain recombines TRBV9 with TRBJ2-7; TRBD2 aligns across 10 bases. The sample consisted of PBMCs or T cells enriched from blood (not recorded which). The sequence was obtained from a man aged 18 to 29 who had recovered from COVID-19. CDR3 nucleotides: TGTGCCAGCAGCCCTAAGCGGGAGGGCCCGTTCGAGCAGTACTTC. This codes for CASSPKREGPFEQYF.